This TCR beta chain was sequenced during a study of CD4 T cells in relation to SARS-CoV-2 and coronaviruses (dated by TCRdb to 2020 to 2023). About the investigation overall: In the ViraFEST assay, PBMCs were cultured with antigen for under eleven days, after which TCR beta CDR3s were sequenced to identify clonal expansions specific to the antigen. The negative reference condition was either a culture with an HIV-1 Nef peptide pool or a culture with no peptide. The study assessed, at the TCR clonotype level, memory CD4+ T cell crossreactivity between SARS-CoV-2 and common cold coronavirus spike proteins. Patient-derived lymphoblastoid cell lines were used to map the HLA restriction of shared crossreactive spike epitopes. Expansion assays from other donors in the study were sequenced with a different, Illumina-based TCR-beta assay. Samples from three pre-COVID donors and the naive versus memory experiments were sequenced with the Adaptive Biotechnologies TCR-sequencing kit; other data were Illumina-based.

The library was prepared using the immunoSEQ multiplex PCR assay. Concerning the study's data processing: During preprocessing, nonproductive sequences were removed, along with CDR3s that did not begin with C, did not end with F or W, or were shorter than 7 amino acids. Antigen-specific clonotypes were called with the MANAFEST web app on the basis of expansion relative to the reference and to other culture wells. A clone was considered positive if the clone showed significant expansion compared with the reference culture in 2 of 3 replicate wells at an FDR below 0.05. For a clone to be considered positive, significant expansion relative to all other tandem wells and an odds ratio above 5 were also required. After three terminal residues were trimmed from each end, CDR3 homology was quantified as pairwise Levenshtein distance using the stringdist R package. TCRdb stores this immuneACCESS table with in-frame sequences only. Part of the clones is absent; in the studies checked, under half of the shortfall reflects unresolved V genes, and no reason is known for the rest. The V and J calls and clone size are taken from that table; D and trimming were inferred from the DNA. This sample comprises 29,000 or so clones, 75% to 80% of them detected only once. The ten largest clones add up to 20% to 25% of the sample.

A note on this clone: The clone's antigen remains unknown. No per-base quality is available; no much larger clone lies one base away.

Overall study outcomes, separate from this receptor: Roughly 64% of donors had memory CD4+ clonotypes that crossrecognized SARS-CoV-2 and at least one common cold coronavirus spike. Small numbers of patients and of tested TCRs were a limitation of the study. Crossreactivity analysis was centred on spike protein, so crossreactivity against other viral proteins was not assessed. Significantly weaker SARS-CoV-2-driven expansion was shown by crossreactive clones than by monoreactive clones, consistent with antigenic imprinting. Because no donor provided both pre-pandemic and post-infection samples, tracing the source of pre-existing responses was limited.

The CDR3 goes from the cysteine to the phenylalanine over 15 residues. Just the 45-base CDR3 DNA is kept, in frame starting at base 1. The germline V gene provides CDR1 SGHRS and CDR2 YFSETQ. Germline trimming: 2 bases from V, 2 bases from J; junction bases outside gene matches: 4. CD4+ T cells from unexposed donors were collected before the COVID-19 pandemic (2011-2018). The EasySep CD4+ T cell isolation kit was used to isolate CD4+ T cells once the cultures had run for roughly 10 days. As cell numbers permitted, CD4+ T cells from unexposed donors were tested for reactivity to SARS-CoV-2 S and N and to four common cold coronavirus spike pools. Each well received 2 million to 2.5 million PBMCs, cultured in IMDM supplemented with about 5% human AB serum and 9.5 to 10 IU/ml IL-2. Half of the culture medium was replaced with fresh IL-2-containing medium on days 3 and 7. In general, triplicate replicate wells were used for every peptide culture condition. The leukapheresis product used for the unexposed donors was purchased from a commercial source. Ficoll-Paque PLUS gradient centrifugation was used to isolate PBMCs from leukapheresis product or whole blood. PBMCs were either used fresh in the expansion assay or cryopreserved at -140 degrees C. The QIAamp Micro DNA Kit was used to extract genomic DNA from the CD4+ T cells.

Sequencing input: CD4+ T cells from PBMCs, cultured in vitro. Recombination connected TRBV5-1 to TRBJ2-3, and 8 junctional nucleotides match TRBD2. This receptor was identified in a human donor in good health. The nucleotides read TGCGCCAGCAGCTTCCAGCGGGGGTCCACAGATACGCAGTATTTT. This yields the protein CASSFQRGSTDTQYF.